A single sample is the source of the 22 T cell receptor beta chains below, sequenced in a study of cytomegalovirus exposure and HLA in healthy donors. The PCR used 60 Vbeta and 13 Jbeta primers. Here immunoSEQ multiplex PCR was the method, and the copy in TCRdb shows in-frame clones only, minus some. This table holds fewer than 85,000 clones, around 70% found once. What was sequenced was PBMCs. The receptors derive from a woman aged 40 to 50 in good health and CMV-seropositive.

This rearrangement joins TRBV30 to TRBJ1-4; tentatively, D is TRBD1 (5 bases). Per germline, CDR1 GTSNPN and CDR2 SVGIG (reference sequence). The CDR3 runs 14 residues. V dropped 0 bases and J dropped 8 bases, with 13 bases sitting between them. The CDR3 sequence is CAWSVWGVKEKLFF. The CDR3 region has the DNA TGTGCCTGGAGTGTATGGGGGGTCAAGGAAAAACTGTTTTTT.

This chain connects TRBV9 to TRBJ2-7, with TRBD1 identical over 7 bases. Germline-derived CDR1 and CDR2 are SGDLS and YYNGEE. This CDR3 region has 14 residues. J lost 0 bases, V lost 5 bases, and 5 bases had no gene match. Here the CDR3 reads CASSKGDSSYEQYF. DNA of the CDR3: TGTGCCAGCAGTAAAGGGGACAGCTCCTACGAGCAGTACTTC.

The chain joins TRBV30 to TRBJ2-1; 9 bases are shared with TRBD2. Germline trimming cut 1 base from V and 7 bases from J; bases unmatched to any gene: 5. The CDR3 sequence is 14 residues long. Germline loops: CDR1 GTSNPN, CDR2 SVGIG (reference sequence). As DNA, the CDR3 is TGTGCCTGGAGTGGGAGCGGGGGGAGGAATGAGCAGTTCTTC. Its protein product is CAWSGSGGRNEQFF.

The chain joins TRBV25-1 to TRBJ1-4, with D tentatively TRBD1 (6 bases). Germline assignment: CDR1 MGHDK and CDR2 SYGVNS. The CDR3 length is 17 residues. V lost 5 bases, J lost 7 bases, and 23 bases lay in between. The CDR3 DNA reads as TGTGCCAGCAGTCCCCAATCAGGGGCCCCACGAGGTGAAAAACTGTTTTTT. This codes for CASSPQSGAPRGEKLFF.

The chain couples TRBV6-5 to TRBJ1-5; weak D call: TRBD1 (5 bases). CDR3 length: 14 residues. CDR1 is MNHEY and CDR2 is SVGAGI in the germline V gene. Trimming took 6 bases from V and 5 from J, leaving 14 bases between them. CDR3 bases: TGTGCCAGCAGCGCGACAGATGGAGATCAGCCCCAGCATTTT. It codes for CASSATDGDQPQHF.

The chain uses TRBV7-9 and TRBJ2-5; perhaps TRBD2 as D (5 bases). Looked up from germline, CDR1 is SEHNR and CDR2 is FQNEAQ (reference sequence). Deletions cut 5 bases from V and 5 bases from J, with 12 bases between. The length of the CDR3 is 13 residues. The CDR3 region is CASSLYSEETQYF. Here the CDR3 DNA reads TGTGCCAGCAGCCTTTATAGCGAGGAGACCCAGTACTTC.

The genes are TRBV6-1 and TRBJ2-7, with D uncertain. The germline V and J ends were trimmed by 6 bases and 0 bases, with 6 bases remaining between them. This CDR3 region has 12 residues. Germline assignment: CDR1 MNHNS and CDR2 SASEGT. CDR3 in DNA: TGTGCCAGCAGGGAGAGCTCCTACGAGCAGTACTTC. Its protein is CASRESSYEQYF.

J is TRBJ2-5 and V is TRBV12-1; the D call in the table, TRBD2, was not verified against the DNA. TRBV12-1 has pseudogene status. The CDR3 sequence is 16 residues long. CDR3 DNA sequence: TGTGCCAGCAGCTTTGTTGTCGGGAGGGAGGAAGAGACCCAGTACTTC. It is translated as CASSFVVGREEETQYF.

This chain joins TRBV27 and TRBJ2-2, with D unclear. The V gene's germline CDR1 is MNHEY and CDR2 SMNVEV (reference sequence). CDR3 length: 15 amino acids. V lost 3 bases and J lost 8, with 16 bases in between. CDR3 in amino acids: CASSFQNFLGGELFF. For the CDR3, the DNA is TGTGCCAGCAGTTTTCAAAACTTCCTTGGTGGGGAGCTGTTTTTT.

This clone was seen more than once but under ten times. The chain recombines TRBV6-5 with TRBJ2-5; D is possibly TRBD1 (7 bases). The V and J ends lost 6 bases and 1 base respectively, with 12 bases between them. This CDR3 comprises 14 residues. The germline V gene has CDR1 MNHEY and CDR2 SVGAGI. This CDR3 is CASSRGTAQETQYF. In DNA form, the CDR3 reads TGTGCCAGCAGCCGGGGGACAGCCCAAGAGACCCAGTACTTC.

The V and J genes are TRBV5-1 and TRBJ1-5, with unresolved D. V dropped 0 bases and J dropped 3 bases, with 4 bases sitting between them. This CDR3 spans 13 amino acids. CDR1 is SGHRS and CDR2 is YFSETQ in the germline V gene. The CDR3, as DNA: TGCGCCAGCAGCTTGGAGCCCAATCAGCCCCAGCATTTT. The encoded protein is CASSLEPNQPQHF.

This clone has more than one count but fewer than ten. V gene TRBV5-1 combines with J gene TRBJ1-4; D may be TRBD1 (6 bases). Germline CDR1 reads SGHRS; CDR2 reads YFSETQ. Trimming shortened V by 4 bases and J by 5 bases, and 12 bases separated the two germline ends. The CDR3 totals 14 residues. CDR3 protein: CASSVTGANEKLFF. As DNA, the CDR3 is TGCGCCAGCAGCGTGACAGGTGCCAATGAAAAACTGTTTTTT. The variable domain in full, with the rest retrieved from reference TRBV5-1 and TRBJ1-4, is KAGVTQTPRYLIKTRGQQVTLSCSPISGHRSVSWYQQTPGQGLQFLFEYFSETQRNKGNFPGRFSGRQFSNSRSEMNVSTLELGDSALYLCASSVTGANEKLFFGSGTQLSVL.

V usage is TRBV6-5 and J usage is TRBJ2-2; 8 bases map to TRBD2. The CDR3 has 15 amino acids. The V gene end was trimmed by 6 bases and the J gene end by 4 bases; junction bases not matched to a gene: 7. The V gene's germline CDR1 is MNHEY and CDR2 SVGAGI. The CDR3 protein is CASSPGLVPTGELFF. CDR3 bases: TGTGCCAGCAGCCCGGGACTAGTCCCCACCGGGGAGCTGTTTTTT.

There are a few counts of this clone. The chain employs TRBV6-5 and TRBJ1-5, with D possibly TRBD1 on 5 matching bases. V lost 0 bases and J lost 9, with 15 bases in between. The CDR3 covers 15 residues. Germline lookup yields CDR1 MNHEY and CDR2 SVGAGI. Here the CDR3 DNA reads TGTGCCAGCAGTTACTCGACAGACCCTGTCGGGCCCCAGCATTTT. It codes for CASSYSTDPVGPQHF.

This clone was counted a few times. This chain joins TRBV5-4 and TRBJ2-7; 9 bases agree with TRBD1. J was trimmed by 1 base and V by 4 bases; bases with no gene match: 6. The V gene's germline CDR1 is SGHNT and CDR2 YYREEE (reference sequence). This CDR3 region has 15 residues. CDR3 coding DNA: TGTGCCAGCAGCCTAAGGACAGGGGCGTCCTACGAGCAGTACTTC. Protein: CASSLRTGASYEQYF.

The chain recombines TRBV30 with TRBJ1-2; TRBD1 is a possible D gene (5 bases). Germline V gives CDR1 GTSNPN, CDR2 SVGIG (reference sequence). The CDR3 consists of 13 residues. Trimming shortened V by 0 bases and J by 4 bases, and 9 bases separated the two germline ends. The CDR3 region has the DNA TGTGCCTGGAGTGTATCAACAGGCTATGGCTACACCTTC. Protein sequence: CAWSVSTGYGYTF. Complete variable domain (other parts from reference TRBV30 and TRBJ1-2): SQTIHQWPATLVQPVGSPLSLECTVEGTSNPNLYWYRQAAGRGLQLLFYSVGIGQISSEVPQNLSASRPQDRQFILSSKKLLLSDSGFYLCAWSVSTGYGYTFGSGTRLTVV.

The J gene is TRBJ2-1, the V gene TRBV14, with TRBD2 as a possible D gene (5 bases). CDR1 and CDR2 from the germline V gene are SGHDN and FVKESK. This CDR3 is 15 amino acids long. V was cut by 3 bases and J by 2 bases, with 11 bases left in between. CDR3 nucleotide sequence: TGTGCCAGCAGCCAGGGGAGCGTCCCCTACAATGAGCAGTTCTTC. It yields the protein CASSQGSVPYNEQFF.

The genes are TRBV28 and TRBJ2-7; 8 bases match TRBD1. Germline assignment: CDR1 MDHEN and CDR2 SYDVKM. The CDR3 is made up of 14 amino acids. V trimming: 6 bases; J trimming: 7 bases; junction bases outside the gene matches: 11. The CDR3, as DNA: TGTGCCAGCAGCCTCATCGGACAGGGATATGAGCAGTACTTC. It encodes CASSLIGQGYEQYF.

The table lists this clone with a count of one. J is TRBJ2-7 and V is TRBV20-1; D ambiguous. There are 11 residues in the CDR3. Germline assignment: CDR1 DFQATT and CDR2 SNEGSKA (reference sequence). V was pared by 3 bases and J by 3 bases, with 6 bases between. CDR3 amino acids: CSARNGYEQYF. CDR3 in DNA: TGCAGTGCTAGGAACGGCTACGAGCAGTACTTC.

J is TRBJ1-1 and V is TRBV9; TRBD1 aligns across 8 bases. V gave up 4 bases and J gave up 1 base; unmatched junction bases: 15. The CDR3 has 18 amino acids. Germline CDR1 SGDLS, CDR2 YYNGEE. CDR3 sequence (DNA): TGTGCCAGCAGCCCGAGAGGACAGGGCACACCCCGGAACACTGAAGCTTTCTTT. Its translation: CASSPRGQGTPRNTEAFF.

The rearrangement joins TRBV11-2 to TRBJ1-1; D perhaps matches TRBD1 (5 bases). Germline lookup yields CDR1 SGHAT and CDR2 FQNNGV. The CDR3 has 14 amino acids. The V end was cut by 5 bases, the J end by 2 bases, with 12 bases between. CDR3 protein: CASSPAGPNTEAFF. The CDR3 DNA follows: TGTGCCAGCAGCCCAGCAGGGCCCAACACTGAAGCTTTCTTT.

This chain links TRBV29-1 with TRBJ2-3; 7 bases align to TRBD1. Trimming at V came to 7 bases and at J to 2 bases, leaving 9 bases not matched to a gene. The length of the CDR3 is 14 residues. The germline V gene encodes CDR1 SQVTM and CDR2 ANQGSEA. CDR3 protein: CSAGQGETTDTQYF. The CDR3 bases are TGCAGCGCCGGGCAGGGGGAGACCACAGATACGCAGTATTTT.